The 5 T cell receptor beta chains given below trace back to one sample, sequenced in a study of cytomegalovirus exposure and HLA in healthy donors. Vbeta (60) and Jbeta (13) primers were used in the PCR. Sequencing was performed with immunoSEQ multiplex PCR; in TCRdb, only in-frame clones are kept and a portion is missing. This sample has about 150,000 clones, with 82% found just once. The sequencing input was PBMCs. The receptors were sampled from a male donor in good health and CMV-seronegative.

The chain is built from TRBV7-8 and TRBJ2-4; 11 bases line up with TRBD1. The CDR3 covers 17 residues. J was trimmed by 0 bases and V by 5 bases; bases with no gene match: 6. Germline V gives CDR1 SGHVS, CDR2 FQNEAQ. The CDR3 sequence is CASSPGTGGLAKNIQYF. CDR3 nucleotide sequence: TGTGCCAGCAGCCCCGGGACAGGGGGTTTAGCCAAAAACATTCAGTACTTC.

The V call is TRBV7-9, the J call TRBJ2-1; 10 nucleotides align to TRBD2. CDR3 size: 15 residues. V was clipped by 5 bases and J by 8 bases; unmatched bases: 9. In germline, CDR1 is SEHNR, CDR2 FQNEAQ (reference sequence). The CDR3 sequence: CASSPLAGIRDEQFF. As DNA, the CDR3 is TGTGCCAGCAGCCCACTAGCGGGAATAAGAGATGAGCAGTTCTTC.

This rearrangement joins TRBV2 to TRBJ2-2; D remains unclear. Germline V gene sequence: CDR1 SNHLY, CDR2 FYNNEI. The CDR3 is 12 amino acids. Trimming cost V 6 bases and J 5 bases, with 7 bases left between them. The CDR3 DNA is TGTGCCAGCAGGACTGGGACCGGGGAGCTGTTTTTT. Its protein is CASRTGTGELFF.

This rearrangement joins TRBV5-1 to TRBJ2-7; 7 bases agree with TRBD2. CDR1 SGHRS and CDR2 YFSETQ come from the germline V gene. With V trimmed by 0 bases and J by 5 bases, 8 bases remained unmatched. The CDR3 has 15 residues. DNA of the CDR3: TGCGCCAGCAGCTTGGGTCCAGCGGGATCCAACGAGCAGTACTTC. Translated: CASSLGPAGSNEQYF.

For the CDR3, the DNA is TGTGCCAGCAGCCGTCCAGGGGCGGACACTGAAGCTTTCTTT. Amino acid sequence: CASSRPGADTEAFF. The chain is built from TRBV7-2 and TRBJ1-1; weak D call: TRBD1 (6 bases). V lost 5 bases and J 3 bases, leaving 13 bases between the germline ends. CDR3 length equals 14 residues. Looked up from germline, CDR1 is SGHTA and CDR2 is FQGNSA.